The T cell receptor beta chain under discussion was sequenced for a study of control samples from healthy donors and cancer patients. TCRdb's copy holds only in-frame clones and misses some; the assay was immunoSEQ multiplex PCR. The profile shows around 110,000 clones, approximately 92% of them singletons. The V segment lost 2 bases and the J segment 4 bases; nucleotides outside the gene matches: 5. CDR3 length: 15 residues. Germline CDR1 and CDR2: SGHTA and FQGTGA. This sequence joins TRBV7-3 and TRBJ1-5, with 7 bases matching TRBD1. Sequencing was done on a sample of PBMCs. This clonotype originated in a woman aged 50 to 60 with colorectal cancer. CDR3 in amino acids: CASSLGGGQNQPQHF. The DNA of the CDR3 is TGTGCCAGCAGCTTAGGAGGGGGACAGAATCAGCCCCAGCATTTT.